What follows describes a single TCR beta chain. The data belong to a study of T cells in Graves' hyperthyroidism and ophthalmopathy. RNA transcripts yielded amplified TCR beta CDR3 regions. Initially, a first-round RT-PCR of the TCR CDR3 employed the HTBI primer set. Via MiXCR, TCRdb re-called the multiplex PCR reads, giving one row per CDR3 protein. The top ten hold 3.5% to 4% of the sample, which has about 620,000 distinct CDR3 sequences, 15% to 20% seen once. Per germline, CDR1 DFQATT and CDR2 SNEGSKA (reference sequence). The CDR3 spans 15 residues. V was clipped by 3 bases and J by 2 bases, with 14 bases between them.

The specimen was blood. The TCR sequence derives from a woman younger than 45 with Graves' hyperthyroidism. The chain carries TRBV20-1 and TRBJ1-5; D is perhaps TRBD1 (6 bases). The CDR3 spells CSASFGQRGNQPQHF. In nucleotides, the CDR3 is TGCAGTGCTAGTTTCGGACAGAGGGGCAATCAGCCCCAGCATTTT.